Each of the 2 T cell receptor beta chains below was sequenced from the same sample in a study of blood T cells in healthy people across ages. Using a J-beta primer mix together with a sample-barcoded 5' primer, a second PCR was run for roughly 7 to 11 cycles. MiXCR was run by TCRdb on the 5' RACE reads, yielding one entry per CDR3 protein. The table shows 1.5 million to 2 million distinct CDR3 sequences, with 30% to 40% occurring only once. The source material was blood. These receptors were obtained from a woman aged 30 to 39 in good health.

The sample holds a few counts of this clonotype. This sequence joins TRBV10-1 and TRBJ2-5; D not certain. The CDR3 totals 16 residues. The V and J ends lost 0 bases and 5 bases respectively, with 16 bases between them. In germline, CDR1 is WNHNN, CDR2 SYGVQD (reference sequence). This CDR3 is CASSESPNSPRETQYF. Here the CDR3 DNA reads TGCGCCAGCAGTGAGTCGCCCAACAGCCCCAGGGAGACCCAGTACTTC.

This clonotype was picked up a small number of times. V and J are TRBV2 and TRBJ2-7; TRBD2 agrees at 9 bases. The CDR3 extends over 11 amino acids. Germline lookup yields CDR1 SNHLY and CDR2 FYNNEI. V lost 6 bases to trimming and J lost 10 bases; unmatched junction nucleotides: 4. The CDR3 nucleotides read TGTGCCAGCAGAGGACTAGCGTTCCAGTACTTC. Encoded protein: CASRGLAFQYF.